The clone carrying this TCR beta chain showed up many times. Genomic DNA provided the template from which TCR beta VDJ and CDR3 profiles were obtained. TCRdb re-analysed the reads in MiXCR, keeping a single row per CDR3 protein. Of 450,000 to 550,000 distinct CDR3 sequences listed, around 30% were seen once; the top ten hold 0.8% to 0.85%. In patients chosen for sequencing, flow cytometry had shown CD8+CD57+ cell expansion. As a group, the patients uniformly had severe acquired aplastic anemia. The data were taken from a study of CD8+CD57+ T cells in acquired aplastic anemia. The specimen was sorted CD4+, CD8+, or CD8+CD57+ T cells (not recorded which) from PBMCs. This sequence originates from a human donor with aplastic anemia.

Written as DNA, the CDR3 is TGCAGCGTTGAAGAGGGGGGGGTGGAGACCCAGTACTTC. Its translation is CSVEEGGVETQYF. The rearrangement joins TRBV29-1 to TRBJ2-5, with 7 bases aligning to TRBD2. With V trimmed by 0 bases and J by 5 bases, 3 bases remained unmatched. The CDR3 consists of 13 residues. The V gene's germline CDR1 is SQVTM and CDR2 ANQGSEA.